This T cell receptor (beta chain) originates from a study of cytomegalovirus exposure and HLA in healthy donors. The PCR used 60 Vbeta and 13 Jbeta primers. TCRdb's copy holds only in-frame clones and misses some; the assay was immunoSEQ multiplex PCR. The table lists 140,000 to 150,000 clones, around 78% of them singletons, with roughly 3.1% in the top ten. The CDR3 is 13 amino acids. Germline V gives CDR1 MGHDK, CDR2 SYGVNS. Trimming left V 7 bases short and J 1 base short, with 9 bases between. This TCR came from a man aged 40-49 years in good health and CMV-seropositive. This chain joins TRBV25-1 and TRBJ2-3; a weak D match, TRBD2 (5 bases). Specimen: PBMCs. CDR3 sequence: CASTGTGTDTQYF. The DNA of the CDR3 is TGTGCCAGCACGGGAACTGGCACAGATACGCAGTATTTT.